Included here is one T cell receptor (beta chain) sequence, with context. No antigen is known for it. The repertoire was sequenced with immunoSEQ multiplex PCR; TCRdb's copy has only in-frame clones and lacks some. Among approximately 650,000 clones listed, about 95% were seen once. The record originates from a study of shared clonotypes between healthy human individuals. V lost 6 bases and J lost 2; bases outside the gene matches: 7. CDR3 length equals 14 residues. The germline V gene encodes CDR1 ENHRY and CDR2 SYGVKD. Study outcomes and limitations: Sorted-subset sequencing, rarefaction showed, was incomplete despite large depth. Estimated clonotype richness was generally higher in naive than memory subsets. Among donors, clonotype sharing was expected to be affected by sequencing depth.

Terminally differentiated effector memory CD45RA+ cells were excluded by CCR7 positive selection of CD45RO-negative cells. Every one of the donors was a Caucasian adult that lived in Nashville, Tennessee. This rearrangement joins TRBV10-3 to TRBJ2-7, with 7 bases aligning to TRBD2. What was sequenced was naive CD8+ T cells sorted from blood. The receptor was derived from a woman aged 30 to 39 in good health. The CDR3 sequence: CAIRESGITYEQYF. In nucleotides, the CDR3 is TGTGCCATCAGGGAAAGCGGGATCACCTACGAGCAGTACTTC.